The next 19 T cell receptor beta chains were all read from a single sample in a study of shared clonotypes between healthy human individuals (dated by TCRdb to the early 2020s). The method was the immunoSEQ multiplex PCR assay. TCRdb took over this immuneACCESS table, retaining in-frame rearrangements with V and J assigned. Such tables are incomplete; in checked studies, under half of the missing clones stem from an unresolved V gene, and the remainder is unexplained. The sample table holds roughly 96,000 clones, of which 40% to 55% were seen once. The ten largest clonotypes hold about 15% of the sample. Sequenced material: PBMCs. The receptors shown here come from a middle-aged woman in good health. Some clones in this sample may be carry-over from other donors' samples.

The rearrangement uses TRBV5-4 and TRBJ2-7, with D possibly being TRBD2 (7 bases). The V end was cut by 5 bases, the J end by 4 bases, with 13 bases between. Per germline, CDR1 SGHNT and CDR2 YYREEE (reference sequence). CDR3 length: 13 amino acids. The CDR3 sequence is CASSPGGQYEQYF. CDR3 nucleotide sequence: TGTGCCAGCAGTCCGGGGGGCCAGTACGAGCAGTACTTC.

This clone was picked up many times. In the same sample, other DNA sequences code for this CDR3. The chain links TRBV11-2 to TRBJ2-1, with no clear D. The CDR3 contains 13 residues. Looked up from germline, CDR1 is SGHAT and CDR2 is FQNNGV. Trimming removed 3 bases at V and 10 bases at J, with 13 bases between. CDR3 DNA sequence: TGTGCCAGCAGCTTGACGAAGGGTCGCGAGCAGTTCTTC. As protein: CASSLTKGREQFF.

This clone has more than one count but fewer than ten. This may come from a read error, since a much larger clone is one base off. V usage is TRBV11-2 and J usage is TRBJ2-6; unclear D gene. The CDR3 runs 13 residues. The V end lost 3 bases, the J end lost 0 bases, and 0 bases lay between the germline ends. Germline lookup yields CDR1 SGHAT and CDR2 FQNNGV. CDR3 coding DNA: TGTGCCAGCAGCTTCTCTGGGGCCAACGTCCTGACTTTC. Its translation is CASSFSGANVLTF.

A note on this clone: This specimen includes other DNA sequences encoding the same CDR3. The chain recombines TRBV4-1 with TRBJ1-4, with unresolved D. Looked up from germline, CDR1 is MGHRA and CDR2 is YSYEKL. V lost 2 bases, J lost 11 bases, and 12 bases lay in between. The CDR3 extends over 13 amino acids. CDR3 in amino acids: CASSQNRDEKLFF. In nucleotides, the CDR3 is TGCGCCAGCAGCCAAAATCGTGACGAGAAACTGTTTTTT.

This clone was detected many times. The genes are TRBV7-9 and TRBJ2-7, with D possibly TRBD1 on 6 matching bases. Per germline, CDR1 SEHNR and CDR2 FQNEAQ (reference sequence). The CDR3 is 16 amino acids. V gave up 1 base and J gave up 0 bases, with 13 bases separating them. The CDR3 is CASSLGSRGASYEQYF. CDR3 coding DNA: TGTGCCAGCAGCTTAGGTAGCAGGGGCGCCTCCTACGAGCAGTACTTC.

The genes are TRBV11-2 and TRBJ2-3; D possibly matches TRBD1 or TRBD2 (6 bases each). The CDR3 has 15 residues. CDR1 is SGHAT, CDR2 FQNNGV, per germline. Between the trimmed V and J ends, which lost 2 bases and 2 bases, there was a span of 11 bases. The CDR3: CASSLSGAFTDTQYF. CDR3 bases: TGTGCCAGCAGCTTATCGGGGGCTTTCACAGATACGCAGTATTTT.

This clone was detected ten times or more. The chain couples TRBV7-9 to TRBJ2-4, with no clear D. Germline CDR1 is SEHNR and CDR2 is FQNEAQ (reference sequence). The CDR3 sequence is 12 residues long. V dropped 1 base and J dropped 8 bases, with 6 bases sitting between them. CDR3 sequence: CASSLDADIQYF. CDR3 DNA sequence: TGTGCCAGCAGCTTAGATGCAGACATTCAGTACTTC.

The chain has TRBV7-2 and TRBJ2-3, with 8 bases lining up with TRBD2. Per the germline V gene, CDR1 is SGHTA and CDR2 is FQGNSA. Trimming at V came to 0 bases and at J to 4 bases, leaving 3 bases not matched to a gene. The CDR3 consists of 15 residues. In DNA, the CDR3 is TGTGCCAGCAGCTTAGCAGCGGGAGTAGCAGATACGCAGTATTTT. It is translated as CASSLAAGVADTQYF. Full variable domain (outside the CDR3, taken from reference TRBV7-2 and TRBJ2-3): GAGVSQSPSNKVTEKGKDVELRCDPISGHTALYWYRQSLGQGLEFLIYFQGNSAPDKSGLPSDRFSAERTGGSVSTLTIQRTQQEDSAVYLCASSLAAGVADTQYFGPGTRLTVL.

The J gene is TRBJ2-6, the V gene TRBV6-5; 7 bases align to TRBD2. The germline gives CDR1 MNHEY, CDR2 SVGAGI. V trimming: 5 bases; J trimming: 0 bases; junction bases outside the gene matches: 1. CDR3 size: 15 residues. The CDR3: CASSGGDSGANVLTF. The CDR3 DNA reads as TGTGCCAGCAGTGGGGGGGACTCTGGGGCCAACGTCCTGACTTTC.

V is TRBV30 and J is TRBJ1-5, with unresolved D. The CDR3 extends over 13 amino acids. V shed 1 base and J shed 5 bases, with 9 bases lying between them. Per germline, CDR1 GTSNPN and CDR2 SVGIG (reference sequence). Written as DNA, the CDR3 is TGTGCCTGGAGTGGGGATCCCCATCAGCCCCAGCATTTT. Its protein is CAWSGDPHQPQHF.

This clone has just a few counts. The sample carries other DNA sequences with the same CDR3. The rearrangement links TRBV4-1 to TRBJ2-7; TRBD2 matches 8 bases. Germline CDR1 reads MGHRA; CDR2 reads YSYEKL. This CDR3 comprises 15 residues. The trim removed 4 bases at V and 2 bases at J, leaving 7 bases unmatched. In DNA, the CDR3 is TGCGCCAGCAGCCGCACCCTAGCGGGCACCTACGAGCAGTACTTC. It yields the protein CASSRTLAGTYEQYF.

This chain connects TRBV28 to TRBJ2-5; the match to TRBD2 covers 12 bases. The length of the CDR3 is 15 residues. The J segment lost 2 bases and the V segment lost 4 bases, leaving 2 bases of the junction unmatched. Per germline, CDR1 MDHEN and CDR2 SYDVKM. CDR3 protein: CASSSTSGGQETQYF. The CDR3 nucleotides are TGTGCCAGCAGTTCGACTAGCGGGGGACAAGAGACCCAGTACTTC.

Concerning this clone itself: This may stem from a read error, because a much larger clone lies one nucleotide away. This sample also contains other DNA sequences that code for the same CDR3. The V gene is TRBV30, the J gene TRBJ1-5; D uncertain. The germline CDR1 and CDR2 sequences are GTSNPN and SVGIG (reference sequence). The CDR3 sequence is 14 residues long. The germline V and J ends were trimmed by 0 bases and 0 bases, with 6 bases remaining between them. The CDR3 region has the DNA TGTGCCTGGAGTGTGGGGAATAGCAATCAGCCCCAGCATTTT. This translates into CAWSVGNSNQPQHF.

This clone has just a few counts. CDR3 DNA: TGCGCCAGCAGCTTGGATACAGGGGCTGGAAACACCATATATTTT. It codes for CASSLDTGAGNTIYF. V is TRBV5-1 and J is TRBJ1-3; 7 positions agree with TRBD1. This CDR3 has 15 amino acids. The ends lost 0 bases at V and 2 bases at J; junction bases unmatched: 2. CDR1 and CDR2 (germline): SGHRS, YFSETQ. The whole variable domain, filled in from reference TRBV5-1 and TRBJ1-3, reads KAGVTQTPRYLIKTRGQQVTLSCSPISGHRSVSWYQQTPGQGLQFLFEYFSETQRNKGNFPGRFSGRQFSNSRSEMNVSTLELGDSALYLCASSLDTGAGNTIYFGEGSWLTVV.

The sample holds a few counts of this clone. The chain is built from TRBV5-4 and TRBJ1-1; TRBD1 is a possible D gene (6 bases). This CDR3 has 13 amino acids. Between the trimmed V and J ends, which lost 5 bases and 0 bases, there was a span of 8 bases. CDR1 is SGHNT and CDR2 is YYREEE in the germline V gene (reference sequence). The DNA of the CDR3 is TGTGCCAGCAGAGGACAGATGAACACTGAAGCTTTCTTT. This translates into CASRGQMNTEAFF.

This clone occurred many times. CDR3: CTSSQDWTGVYNEQFF. DNA of the CDR3: TGCACCAGCAGCCAAGACTGGACAGGGGTTTACAATGAGCAGTTCTTC. J is TRBJ2-1 and V is TRBV1; TRBD1, the table's D call, was not compared with the DNA. TRBV1 is tagged as a pseudogene. This CDR3 comprises 16 residues.

Concerning this clone itself: This likely reflects a read error, since a far larger clone is one base away. V gene TRBV2 combines with J gene TRBJ2-5; TRBD2 is a possible D gene (5 bases). The CDR3 has 13 residues. Germline CDR1 is SNHLY and CDR2 is FYNNEI. The germline V and J ends were trimmed by 0 bases and 11 bases, with 13 bases remaining between them. The CDR3 nucleotides are TGTGCCAGCAGTGAAGCGCGGGCCGGGGAGCAGTACTTC. This translates into CASSEARAGEQYF.

This clone was counted at least ten times. The J gene is TRBJ2-5, the V gene TRBV18; the D gene could be TRBD1 or TRBD2 (5 bases each). The J call may be incorrect, as the DNA end agrees better with TRBJ2-7. The CDR3 has 15 residues. Germline-derived CDR1 and CDR2 are KGHSH and LQKENI. CDR3 DNA sequence: TGTGCCAGCTCACCACCGCCAGGGACGGCCTACGAGCAGTACTTC. Encoded protein: CASSPPPGTAYEQYF.

The chain has TRBV28 and TRBJ2-7; 7 bases are shared with TRBD2. Unmatched junction bases numbered 2, after V lost 8 bases and J lost 1 base. The CDR3 is 12 residues long. Germline V CDR1 and CDR2: MDHEN, SYDVKM. CDR3 in amino acids: CASGGGSYEQYF. The CDR3 DNA reads as TGTGCCAGCGGGGGGGGATCCTACGAGCAGTACTTC.